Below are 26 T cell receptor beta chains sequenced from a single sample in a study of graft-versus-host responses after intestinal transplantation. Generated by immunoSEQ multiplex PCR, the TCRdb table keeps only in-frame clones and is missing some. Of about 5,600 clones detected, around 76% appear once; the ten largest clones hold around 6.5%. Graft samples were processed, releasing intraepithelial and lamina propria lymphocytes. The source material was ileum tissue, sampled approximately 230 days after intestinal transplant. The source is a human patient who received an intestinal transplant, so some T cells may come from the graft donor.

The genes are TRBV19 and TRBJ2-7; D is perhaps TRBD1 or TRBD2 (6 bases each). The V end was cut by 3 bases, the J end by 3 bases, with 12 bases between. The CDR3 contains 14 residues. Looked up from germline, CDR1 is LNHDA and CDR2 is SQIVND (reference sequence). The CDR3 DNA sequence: TGTGCCAGTAGTATCGGGGGCTATAACTACGAGCAGTACTTC. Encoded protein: CASSIGGYNYEQYF.

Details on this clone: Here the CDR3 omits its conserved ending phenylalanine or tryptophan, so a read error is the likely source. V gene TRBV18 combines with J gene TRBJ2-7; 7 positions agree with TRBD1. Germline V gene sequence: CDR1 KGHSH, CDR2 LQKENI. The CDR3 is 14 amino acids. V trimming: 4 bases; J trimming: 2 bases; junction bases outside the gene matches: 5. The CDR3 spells CASSQGAGTYEQYS. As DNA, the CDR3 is TGTGCCAGCTCACAGGGGGCAGGGACCTACGAGCAGTACTCC.

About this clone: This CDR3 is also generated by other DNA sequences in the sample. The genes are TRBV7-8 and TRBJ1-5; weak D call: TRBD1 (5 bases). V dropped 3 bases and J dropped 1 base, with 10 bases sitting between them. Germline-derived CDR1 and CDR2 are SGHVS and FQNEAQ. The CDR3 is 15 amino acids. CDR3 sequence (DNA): TGTGCCAGCAGCTTGGACGACAGCAGCAATCAGCCCCAGCATTTT. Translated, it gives CASSLDDSSNQPQHF.

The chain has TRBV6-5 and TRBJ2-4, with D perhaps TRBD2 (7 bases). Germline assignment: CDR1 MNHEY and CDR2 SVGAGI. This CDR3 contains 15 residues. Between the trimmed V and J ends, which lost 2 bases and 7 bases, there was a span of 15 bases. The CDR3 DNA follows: TGTGCCAGCAGTTACGCCGGGGGGCCCCTGAACATTCAGTACTTC. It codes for CASSYAGGPLNIQYF.

This chain's CDR3 is CASSYTGGANTEAFF. CDR3 nucleotide sequence: TGTGCCAGCAGTTATACAGGGGGCGCGAACACTGAAGCTTTCTTT. The chain joins TRBV6-8 to TRBJ1-1; 9 bases map to TRBD1. The CDR3 totals 15 residues. In germline, CDR1 is MNHGY, CDR2 SAAAGT. V was pared by 3 bases and J by 1 base, with 3 bases of the junction left unmatched.

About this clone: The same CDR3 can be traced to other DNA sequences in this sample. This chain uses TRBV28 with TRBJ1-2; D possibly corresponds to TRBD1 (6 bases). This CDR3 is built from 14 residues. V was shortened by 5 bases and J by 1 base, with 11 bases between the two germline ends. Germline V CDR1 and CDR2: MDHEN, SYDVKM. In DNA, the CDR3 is TGTGCCAGCAGTCCATCAGGGGTTAACTATGGCTACACCTTC. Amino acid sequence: CASSPSGVNYGYTF.

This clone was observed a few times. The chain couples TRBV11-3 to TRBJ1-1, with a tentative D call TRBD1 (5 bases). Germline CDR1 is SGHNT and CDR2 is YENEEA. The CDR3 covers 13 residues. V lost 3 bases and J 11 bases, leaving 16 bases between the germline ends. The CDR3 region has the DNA TGTGCCAGCAGCTTGGGGACCCTCGGGACCGCTTTCTTT. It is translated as CASSLGTLGTAFF.

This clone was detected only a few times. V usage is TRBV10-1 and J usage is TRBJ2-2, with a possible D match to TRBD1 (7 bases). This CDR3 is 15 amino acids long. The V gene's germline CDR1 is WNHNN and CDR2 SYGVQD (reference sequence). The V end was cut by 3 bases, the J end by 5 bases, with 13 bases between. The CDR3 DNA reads TGCGCCAGCAGTGAAAGGGACAGCGGGACCGGGGAGCTGTTTTTT. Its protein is CASSERDSGTGELFF.

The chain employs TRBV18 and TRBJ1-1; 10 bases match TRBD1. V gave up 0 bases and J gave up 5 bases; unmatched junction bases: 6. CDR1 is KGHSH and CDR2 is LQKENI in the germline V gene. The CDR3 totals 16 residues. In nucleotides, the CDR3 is TGTGCCAGCTCACCACCAAGGGGACAGGGGAGGACTGAAGCTTTCTTT. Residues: CASSPPRGQGRTEAFF. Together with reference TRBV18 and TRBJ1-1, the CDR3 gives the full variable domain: NAGVMQNPRHLVRRRGQEARLRCSPMKGHSHVYWYRQLPEEGLKFMVYLQKENIIDESGMPKERFSAEFPKEGPSILRIQQVVRGDSAAYFCASSPPRGQGRTEAFFGQGTRLTVV.

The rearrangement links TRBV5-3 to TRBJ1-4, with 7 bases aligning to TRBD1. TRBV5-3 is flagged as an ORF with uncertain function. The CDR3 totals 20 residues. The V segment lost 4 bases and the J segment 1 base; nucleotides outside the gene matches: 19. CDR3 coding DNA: TGTGCCAGAAGCCATCGACAGGGAGGTTTTATTGTGGGAACTAATGAAAAACTGTTTTTT. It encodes CARSHRQGGFIVGTNEKLFF.

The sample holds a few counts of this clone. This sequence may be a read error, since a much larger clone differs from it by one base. DNA of the CDR3: TGTGCCAGCAGCTTGGTCCGGTGCGACAAGAGGCCTGAAGCTTTCTTT. It translates to CASSLVRCDKRPEAFF. The J gene is TRBJ1-1, the V gene TRBV5-4; D uncertain. CDR3 length: 16 residues. Trimming left V 0 bases short and J 6 bases short, with 18 bases between. The germline CDR1 and CDR2 sequences are SGHNT and YYREEE (reference sequence).

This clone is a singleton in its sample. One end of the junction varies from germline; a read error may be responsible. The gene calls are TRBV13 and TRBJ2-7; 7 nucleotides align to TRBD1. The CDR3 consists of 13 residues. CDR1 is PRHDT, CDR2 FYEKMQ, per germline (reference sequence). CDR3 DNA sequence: TGTGCCAGCAGCGTAGGGACAGCCTACGAGCAGTACTTC. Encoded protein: CASSVGTAYEQYF.

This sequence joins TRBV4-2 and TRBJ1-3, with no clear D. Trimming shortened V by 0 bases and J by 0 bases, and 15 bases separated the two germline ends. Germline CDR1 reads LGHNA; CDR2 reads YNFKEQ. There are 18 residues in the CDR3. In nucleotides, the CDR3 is TGTGCCAGCAGCCAAGATAGGGCGGCCGCTCCCTCTGGAAACACCATATATTTT. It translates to CASSQDRAAAPSGNTIYF.

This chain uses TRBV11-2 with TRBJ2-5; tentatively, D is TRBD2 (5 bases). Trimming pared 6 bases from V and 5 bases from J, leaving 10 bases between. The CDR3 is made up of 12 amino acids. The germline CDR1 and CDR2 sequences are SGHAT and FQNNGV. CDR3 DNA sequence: TGTGCCAGCAGTCAGCAGCGGGAGACCCAGTACTTC. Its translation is CASSQQRETQYF.

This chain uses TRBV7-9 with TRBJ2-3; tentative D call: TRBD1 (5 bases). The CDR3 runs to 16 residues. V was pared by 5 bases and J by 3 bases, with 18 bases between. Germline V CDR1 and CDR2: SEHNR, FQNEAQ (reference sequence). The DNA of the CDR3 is TGTGCCAGCAGCGAAAGGGGTAATATTGTGACAGATACGCAGTATTTT. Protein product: CASSERGNIVTDTQYF.

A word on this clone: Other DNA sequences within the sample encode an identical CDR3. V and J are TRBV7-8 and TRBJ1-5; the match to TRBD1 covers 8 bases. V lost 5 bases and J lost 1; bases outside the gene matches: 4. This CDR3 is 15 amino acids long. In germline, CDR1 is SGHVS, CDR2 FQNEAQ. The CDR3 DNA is TGTGCCAGCAGCACGGACAGGGTGAGCAATCAGCCCCAGCATTTT. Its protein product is CASSTDRVSNQPQHF. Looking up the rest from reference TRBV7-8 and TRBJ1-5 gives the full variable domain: GAGVSQSPRYKVAKRGQDVALRCDPISGHVSLFWYQQALGQGPEFLTYFQNEAQLDKSGLPSDRFFAERPEGSVSTLKIQRTQQEDSAVYLCASSTDRVSNQPQHFGDGTRLSIL.

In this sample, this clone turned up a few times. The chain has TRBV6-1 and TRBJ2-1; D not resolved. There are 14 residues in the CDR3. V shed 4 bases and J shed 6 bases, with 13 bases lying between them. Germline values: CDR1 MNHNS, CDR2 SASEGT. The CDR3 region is CASSGDWLGNEQFF. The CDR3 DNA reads TGTGCCAGCAGTGGAGACTGGCTGGGCAATGAGCAGTTCTTC.

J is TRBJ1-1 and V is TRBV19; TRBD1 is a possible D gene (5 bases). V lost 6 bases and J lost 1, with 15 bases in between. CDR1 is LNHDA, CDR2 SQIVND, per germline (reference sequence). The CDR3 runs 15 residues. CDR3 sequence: CASRGQEYSNTEAFF. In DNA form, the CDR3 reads TGTGCCAGTAGGGGGCAGGAGTATTCGAACACTGAAGCTTTCTTT.

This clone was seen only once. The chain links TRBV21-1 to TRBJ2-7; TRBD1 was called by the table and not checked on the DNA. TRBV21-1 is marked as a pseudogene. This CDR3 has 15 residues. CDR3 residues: CASRSSGKKFYEQYF. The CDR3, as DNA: TGTGCCAGCAGATCCTCAGGGAAAAAGTTCTACGAGCAGTACTTC.

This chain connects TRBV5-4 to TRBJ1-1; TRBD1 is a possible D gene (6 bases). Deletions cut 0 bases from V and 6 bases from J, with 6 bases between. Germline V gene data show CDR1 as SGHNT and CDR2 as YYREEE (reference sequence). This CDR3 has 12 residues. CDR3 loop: CASSLGGPEAFF. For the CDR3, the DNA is TGTGCCAGCAGCTTGGGGGGGCCTGAAGCTTTCTTT.

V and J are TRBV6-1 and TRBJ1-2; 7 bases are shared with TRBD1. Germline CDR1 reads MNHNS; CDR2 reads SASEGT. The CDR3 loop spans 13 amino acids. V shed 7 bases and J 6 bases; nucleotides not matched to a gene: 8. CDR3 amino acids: CASTLTGIHGYTF. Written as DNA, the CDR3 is TGTGCCAGCACTTTGACAGGGATTCATGGCTACACCTTC.

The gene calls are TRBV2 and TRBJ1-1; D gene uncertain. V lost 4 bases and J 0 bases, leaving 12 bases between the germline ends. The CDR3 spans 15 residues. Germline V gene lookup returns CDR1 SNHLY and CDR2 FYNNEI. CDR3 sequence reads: CASSAIGTVNTEAFF. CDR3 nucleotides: TGTGCCAGCAGTGCCATAGGAACAGTGAACACTGAAGCTTTCTTT. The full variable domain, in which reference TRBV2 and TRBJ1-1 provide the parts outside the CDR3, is EPEVTQTPSHQVTQMGQEVILRCVPISNHLYFYWYRQILGQKVEFLVSFYNNEISEKSEIFDDQFSVERPDGSNFTLKIRSTKLEDSAMYFCASSAIGTVNTEAFFGQGTRLTVV.

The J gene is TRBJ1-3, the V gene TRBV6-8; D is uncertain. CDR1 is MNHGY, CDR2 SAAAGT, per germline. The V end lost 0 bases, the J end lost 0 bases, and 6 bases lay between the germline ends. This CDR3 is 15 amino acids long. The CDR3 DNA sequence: TGTGCCAGCAGTTACTCGGGCGGCTCTGGAAACACCATATATTTT. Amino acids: CASSYSGGSGNTIYF.

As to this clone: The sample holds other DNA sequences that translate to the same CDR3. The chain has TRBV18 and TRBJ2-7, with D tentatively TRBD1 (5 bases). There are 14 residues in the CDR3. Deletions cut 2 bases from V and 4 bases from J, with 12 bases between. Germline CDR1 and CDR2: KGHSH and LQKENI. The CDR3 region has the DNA TGTGCCAGCTCACCAAGCCAGGGCCCTTACGAGCAGTACTTC. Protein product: CASSPSQGPYEQYF.

CDR3 sequence: CASSAGGLYNEQFF. CDR3 in DNA: TGTGCCAGCAGCGCAGGGGGACTATACAATGAGCAGTTCTTC. The chain uses TRBV5-4 and TRBJ2-1; D could derive from TRBD1 or TRBD2 (7 bases each). Germline V lookup: CDR1 SGHNT, CDR2 YYREEE (reference sequence). The V end lost 4 bases, the J end lost 4 bases, and 12 bases lay between the germline ends. CDR3 length: 14 amino acids.

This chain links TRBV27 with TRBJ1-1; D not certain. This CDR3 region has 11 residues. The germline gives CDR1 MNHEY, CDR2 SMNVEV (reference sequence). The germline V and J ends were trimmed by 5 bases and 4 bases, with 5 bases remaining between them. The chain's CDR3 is CASSGLTEAFF. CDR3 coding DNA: TGTGCCAGCAGTGGTCTCACTGAAGCTTTCTTT.